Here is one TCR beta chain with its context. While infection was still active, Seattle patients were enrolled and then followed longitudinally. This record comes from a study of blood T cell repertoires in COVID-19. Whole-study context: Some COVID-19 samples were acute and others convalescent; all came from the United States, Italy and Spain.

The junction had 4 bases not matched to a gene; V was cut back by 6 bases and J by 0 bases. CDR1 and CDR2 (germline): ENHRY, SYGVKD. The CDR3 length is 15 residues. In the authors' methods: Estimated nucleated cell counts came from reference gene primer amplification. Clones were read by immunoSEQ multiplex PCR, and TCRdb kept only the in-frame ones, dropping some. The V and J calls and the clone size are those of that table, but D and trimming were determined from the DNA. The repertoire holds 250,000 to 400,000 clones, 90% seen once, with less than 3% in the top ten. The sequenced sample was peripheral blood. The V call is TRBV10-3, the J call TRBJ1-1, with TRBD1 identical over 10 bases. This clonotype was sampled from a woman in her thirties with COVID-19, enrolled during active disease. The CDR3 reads CAIREGQGMNTEAFF. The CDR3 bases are TGTGCCATCAGGGAGGGACAGGGGATGAACACTGAAGCTTTCTTT.